The present T cell receptor beta chain was sequenced within a study of T cell responses to AZD1222 COVID-19 vaccine. At the level of the study: Analysis merged second doses at about 4 or about 12 weeks. General study points: When two AZD1222 doses had been given, Spike-specific TCR breadth and depth rose.

Germline loops: CDR1 MNHEY, CDR2 SMNVEV (reference sequence). The CDR3 consists of 13 residues. Trimming cost V 3 bases and J 4 bases, with 10 bases left between them. As for this clone: Its specificity is unknown.

Profiled with immunoSEQ multiplex PCR; TCRdb holds only in-frame clones, not every one. Among about 140,000 clones listed, nearly 95% were seen once. This specimen was peripheral blood, taken on day 0 of AZD1222 vaccination. V is TRBV27 and J is TRBJ2-7; no firm D call. The sequence was obtained from an adult in good health. DNA of the CDR3: TGTGCCAGCAGTTTTTTGGGTGGTTACGAGCAGTACTTC. It is translated as CASSFLGGYEQYF.